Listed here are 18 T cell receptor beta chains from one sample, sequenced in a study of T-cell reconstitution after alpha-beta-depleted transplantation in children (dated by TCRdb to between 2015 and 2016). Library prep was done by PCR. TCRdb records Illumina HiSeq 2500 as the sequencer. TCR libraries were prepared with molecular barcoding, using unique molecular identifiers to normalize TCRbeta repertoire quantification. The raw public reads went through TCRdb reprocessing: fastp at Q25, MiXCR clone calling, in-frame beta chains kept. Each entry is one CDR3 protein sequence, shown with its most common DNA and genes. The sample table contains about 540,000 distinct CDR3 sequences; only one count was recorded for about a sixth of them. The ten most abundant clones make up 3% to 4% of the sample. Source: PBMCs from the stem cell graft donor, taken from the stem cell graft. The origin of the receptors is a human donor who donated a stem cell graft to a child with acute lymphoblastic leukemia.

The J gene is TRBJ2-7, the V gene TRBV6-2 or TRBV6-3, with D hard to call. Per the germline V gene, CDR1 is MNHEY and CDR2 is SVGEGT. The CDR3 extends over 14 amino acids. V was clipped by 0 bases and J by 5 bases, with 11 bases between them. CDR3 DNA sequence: TGTGCCAGCAGTTACTCTACAGTGACCGACGAGCAGTACTTC. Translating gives CASSYSTVTDEQYF.

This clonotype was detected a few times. The CDR3 DNA follows: TGTGCCAGTAGTATGGGCCATCGGCTGGCCGAGTACTATGGCTACACCTTC. This sequence encodes CASSMGHRLAEYYGYTF. The rearrangement links TRBV19 to TRBJ1-2, with unresolved D. The CDR3 contains 17 residues. CDR1 is LNHDA, CDR2 SQIVND, per germline (reference sequence). Trimming took 3 bases from V and 3 from J, leaving 20 bases between them.

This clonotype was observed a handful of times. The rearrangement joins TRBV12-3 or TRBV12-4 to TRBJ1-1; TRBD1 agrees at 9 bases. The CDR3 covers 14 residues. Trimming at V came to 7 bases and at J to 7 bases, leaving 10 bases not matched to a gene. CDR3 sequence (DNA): TGTGCCAGCACCTTGAACAGGGGGCTAAGTGAAGCTTTCTTT. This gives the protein CASTLNRGLSEAFF.

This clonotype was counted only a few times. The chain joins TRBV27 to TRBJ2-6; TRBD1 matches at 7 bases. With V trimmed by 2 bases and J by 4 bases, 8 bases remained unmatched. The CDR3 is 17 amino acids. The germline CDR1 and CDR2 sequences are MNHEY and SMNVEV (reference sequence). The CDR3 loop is CASSLRDRRRGANVLTF. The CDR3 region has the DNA TGTGCCAGCAGTTTAAGGGACAGACGGCGCGGGGCCAACGTCCTGACTTTC.

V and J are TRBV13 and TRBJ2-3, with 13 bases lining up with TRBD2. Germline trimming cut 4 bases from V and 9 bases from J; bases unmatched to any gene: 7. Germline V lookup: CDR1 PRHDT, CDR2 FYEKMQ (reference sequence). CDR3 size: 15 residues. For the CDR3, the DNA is TGTGCCAGCAGCTGGGAACTAGCGGGAGGGGACACGCAGTATTTT. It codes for CASSWELAGGDTQYF. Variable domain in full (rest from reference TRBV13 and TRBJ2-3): AAGVIQSPRHLIKEKRETATLKCYPIPRHDTVYWYQQGPGQDPQFLISFYEKMQSDKGSIPDRFSAQQFSDYHSELNMSSLELGDSALYFCASSWELAGGDTQYFGPGTRLTVL.

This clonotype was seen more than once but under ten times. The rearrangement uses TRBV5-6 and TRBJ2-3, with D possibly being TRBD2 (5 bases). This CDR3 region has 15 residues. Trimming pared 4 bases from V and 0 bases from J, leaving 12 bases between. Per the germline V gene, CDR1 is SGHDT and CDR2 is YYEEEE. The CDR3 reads CASSPPGRSTDTQYF. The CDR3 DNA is TGTGCCAGCAGCCCCCCGGGAAGGAGCACAGATACGCAGTATTTT.

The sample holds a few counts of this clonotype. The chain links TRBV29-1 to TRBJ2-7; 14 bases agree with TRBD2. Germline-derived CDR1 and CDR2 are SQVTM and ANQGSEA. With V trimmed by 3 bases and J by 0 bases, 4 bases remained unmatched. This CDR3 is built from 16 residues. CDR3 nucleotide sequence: TGCAGCGTTGACGGGACTAGCGGGAGTTCCTCCTACGAGCAGTACTTC. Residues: CSVDGTSGSSSYEQYF.

CDR3 loop: CASTPAATLWDEQFF. The CDR3 DNA follows: TGTGCCAGCACCCCAGCGGCTACCCTTTGGGATGAGCAGTTCTTC. The chain recombines TRBV12-3 or TRBV12-4 with TRBJ2-1, with D tentatively TRBD2 (5 bases). V lost 7 bases and J 8 bases, leaving 21 bases between the germline ends. The CDR3 is 15 residues long.

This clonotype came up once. As DNA, the CDR3 is TGCGCCAGCAGCTTCACGACAGGGACAACTAATGAAAAACTGTTTTTT. The encoded protein is CASSFTTGTTNEKLFF. The chain carries TRBV5-1 and TRBJ1-4; 7 nucleotides agree with TRBD1. V shed 2 bases, J shed 0 bases, and the junction held 4 bases outside the gene matches. Germline V gives CDR1 SGHRS, CDR2 YFSETQ. The CDR3 runs to 16 residues.

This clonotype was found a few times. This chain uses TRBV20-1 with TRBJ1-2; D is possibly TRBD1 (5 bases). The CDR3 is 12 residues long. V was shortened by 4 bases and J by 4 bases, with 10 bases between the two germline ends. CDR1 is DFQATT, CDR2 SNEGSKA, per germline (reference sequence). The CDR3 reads CSATDTFYGYTF. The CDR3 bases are TGCAGTGCTACGGACACCTTCTATGGCTACACCTTC.

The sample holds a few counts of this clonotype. CDR3 in amino acids: CASSVGGVENQPQHF. For the CDR3, the DNA is TGTGCCAGCAGCGTAGGGGGGGTGGAGAATCAGCCCCAGCATTTT. The genes are TRBV9 and TRBJ1-5; TRBD1 might be the D (5 bases). V shed 0 bases and J shed 4 bases, with 11 bases lying between them. The length of the CDR3 is 15 residues. Germline V gene sequence: CDR1 SGDLS, CDR2 YYNGEE.

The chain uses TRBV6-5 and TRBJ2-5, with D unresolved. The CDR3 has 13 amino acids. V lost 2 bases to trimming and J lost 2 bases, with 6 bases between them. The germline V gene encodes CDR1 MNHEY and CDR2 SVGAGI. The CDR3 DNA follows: TGTGCCAGCAGTTACGATGTACAAGAGACCCAGTACTTC. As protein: CASSYDVQETQYF.

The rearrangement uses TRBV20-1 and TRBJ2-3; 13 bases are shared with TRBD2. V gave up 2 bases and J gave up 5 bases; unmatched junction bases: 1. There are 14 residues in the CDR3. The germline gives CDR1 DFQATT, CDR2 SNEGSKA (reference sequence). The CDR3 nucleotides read TGCAGTGCTAGATGGACTAGCGGGAGAGATACGCAGTATTTT. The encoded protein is CSARWTSGRDTQYF.

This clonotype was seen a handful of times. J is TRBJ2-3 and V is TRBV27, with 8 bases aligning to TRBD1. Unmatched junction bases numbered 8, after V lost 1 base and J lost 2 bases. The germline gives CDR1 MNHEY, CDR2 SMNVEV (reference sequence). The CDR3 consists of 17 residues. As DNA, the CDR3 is TGTGCCAGCAGTTTATATTTCATGCAGGGGGCCACAGATACGCAGTATTTT. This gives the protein CASSLYFMQGATDTQYF.

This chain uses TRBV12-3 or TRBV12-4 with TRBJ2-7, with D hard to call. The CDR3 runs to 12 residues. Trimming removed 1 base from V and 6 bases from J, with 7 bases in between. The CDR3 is CASSLVPVEQYF. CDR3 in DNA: TGTGCCAGCAGTTTAGTCCCGGTCGAGCAGTACTTC.

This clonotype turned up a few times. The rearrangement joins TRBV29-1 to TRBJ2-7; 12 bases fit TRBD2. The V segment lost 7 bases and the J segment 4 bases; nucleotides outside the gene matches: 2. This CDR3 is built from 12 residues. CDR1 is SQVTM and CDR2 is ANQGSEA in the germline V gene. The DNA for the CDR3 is TGCAGCGGTGGGACTAGCGGGTACGAGCAGTACTTC. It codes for CSGGTSGYEQYF.

The CDR3 region is CSATGGYSYEQYF. The CDR3 DNA reads TGCAGTGCAACCGGGGGCTACTCCTACGAGCAGTACTTC. The chain couples TRBV20-1 to TRBJ2-7, with D perhaps being TRBD1 or TRBD2 (6 bases each). The CDR3 runs 13 residues. Per the germline V gene, CDR1 is DFQATT and CDR2 is SNEGSKA (reference sequence). The germline V and J ends were trimmed by 6 bases and 0 bases, with 12 bases remaining between them.

CDR3 nucleotides: TGCAGCGCGCTCAGCCCGACGAACTCGCTTGGGGAGCTGTTTTTT. Translation gives CSALSPTNSLGELFF. The V gene is TRBV29-1, the J gene TRBJ2-2; D is uncertain. V dropped 7 bases and J dropped 8 bases, with 23 bases sitting between them. The germline gives CDR1 SQVTM, CDR2 ANQGSEA. The CDR3 spans 15 residues.